The clone carrying this T cell receptor (beta chain) was seen once. Its antigen is unidentified. These data are taken from a study of T cell clonotyping in hematopoietic cell transplantation. The germline CDR1 and CDR2 sequences are SQVTM and ANQGSEA. The junction had 13 bases not matched to a gene; V was cut back by 7 bases and J by 10 bases. The CDR3 extends over 13 amino acids. The assay was immunoSEQ multiplex PCR, and TCRdb's table has in-frame clones only and misses some. The sample carries more than 25,000 clones, 92% recorded once. Study-wide results and limits: After transplant, recipient diversity fell while pathologically expanded clonotypes grew through day 180.

The origin of this receptor is a female patient aged 50 to 60 who had an allogeneic stem cell transplant from a related donor, so the T cells may come from the graft donor. Some clones in this sample may be carry-over from other donors' samples. The chain couples TRBV29-1 to TRBJ2-1, with 7 positions matching TRBD2. The specimen comprised PBMCs, sampled 100 days after allogeneic stem cell transplant. Here the CDR3 reads CSGGGTEPPEQFF. The CDR3 DNA reads as TGCAGCGGGGGGGGAACCGAACCTCCGGAGCAGTTCTTC.